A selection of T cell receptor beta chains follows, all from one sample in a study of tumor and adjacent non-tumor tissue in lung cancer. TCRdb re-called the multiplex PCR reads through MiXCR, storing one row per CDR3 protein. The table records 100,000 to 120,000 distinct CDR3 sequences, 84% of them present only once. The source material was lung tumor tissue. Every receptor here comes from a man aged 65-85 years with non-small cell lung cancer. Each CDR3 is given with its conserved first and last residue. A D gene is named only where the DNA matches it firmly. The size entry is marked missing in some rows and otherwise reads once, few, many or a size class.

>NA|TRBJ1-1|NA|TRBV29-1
TGCAGCGTCTTCGGACAGAGAACTGGAACTGAAGCTTTCTTT
CSVFGQRTGTEAFF
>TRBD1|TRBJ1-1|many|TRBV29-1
TGCAGCGGCCTCGGACAGGGGAGCACTAAAGCTTTCTTT
CSGLGQGSTKAFF
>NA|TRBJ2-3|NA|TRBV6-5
TGTGCCAGCTGTTATTACGAGGGCGCCGTTGCCAAGCAGTATTTT
CASCYYEGAVAKQYF
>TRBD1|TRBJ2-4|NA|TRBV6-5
TGTGCCAGCAGTTACTCGCGAGGGGGCACAGCCAAAAACATTCAGTACTTC
CASSYSRGGTAKNIQYF
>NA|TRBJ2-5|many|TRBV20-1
TGCAGTGCTAGAGTAAGGCAAGAGACCCAGTACTTC
CSARVRQETQYF
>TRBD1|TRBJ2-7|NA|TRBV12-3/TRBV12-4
TGTACCAGCGGTGATCCGGGACAGGGTGTATACGAGCAGTACTTC
CTSGDPGQGVYEQYF
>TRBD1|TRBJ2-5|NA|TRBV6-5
TGTGCCAGCTGTTTCGCCGGGACAGGGTTCCCACAAGAGACCCAGTATTTC
CASCFAGTGFPQETQYF
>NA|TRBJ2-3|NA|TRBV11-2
TGTGTCAGCAGTTTAACTGAGGGTGGAAGCACAGATACACAGTATTTT
CVSSLTEGGSTDTQYF
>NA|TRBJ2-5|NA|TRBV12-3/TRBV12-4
TGCGCCGGCAGTTACCAAGAGACCCAGTACTTC
CAGSYQETQYF
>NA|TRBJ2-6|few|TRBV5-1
TGCGCCCGCAGCTCTGGGGCCAACGTCCTGACTTTC
CARSSGANVLTF
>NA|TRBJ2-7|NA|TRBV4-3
TGCGCCAGCAGCCGCCCGAAGGGGACACCACCCGAGCAGTACTTC
CASSRPKGTPPEQYF
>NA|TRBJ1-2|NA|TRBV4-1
TGCGGCAGCAGCCAAAGTGAACGGAACTATGACTACGCCTTC
CGSSQSERNYDYAF
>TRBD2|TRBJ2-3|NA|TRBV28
TGTGCCAGCAGTTTATCCAGCGGGAGAGTAACAGATACGCAGTATTTT
CASSLSSGRVTDTQYF
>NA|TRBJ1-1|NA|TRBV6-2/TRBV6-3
TGTGCCAGCAGCTCTCGTATAGGGGCCAGGACTGAAGATTTCTTT
CASSSRIGARTEDFF
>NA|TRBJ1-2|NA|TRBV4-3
TGCGCCAGTAGCCAAGACCTCGGGATAGGATGCTACACCTTC
CASSQDLGIGCYTF
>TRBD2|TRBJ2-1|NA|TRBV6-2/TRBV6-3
TGTGCCAGCAGTCCGGGACTATGCAGTACGAATGAGCAGTTCTTC
CASSPGLCSTNEQFF
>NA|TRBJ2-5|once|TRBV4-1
TGCGCCAGCAGCCATTCCCAAGAGACCCAGTACTTC
CASSHSQETQYF
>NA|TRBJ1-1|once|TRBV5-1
TGCGCCAGCAGCTTGGGGGGCAGGGCTGAAGTTTTCTTT
CASSLGGRAEVFF
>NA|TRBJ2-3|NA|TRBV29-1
TGCAGCGTTGAAGGTGGAGTTAAGCGTGGTCACGATACGCAGTATTTT
CSVEGGVKRGHDTQYF
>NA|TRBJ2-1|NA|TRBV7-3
TGTACCAGCAGCCCAGGAGCGCGTCACAATGAGCAGTTCTTC
CTSSPGARHNEQFF
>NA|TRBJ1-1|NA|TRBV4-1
TGCGCCAGCAGCCATTGGGGACTGGCGAACACTGAAGCTCTCTTT
CASSHWGLANTEALF
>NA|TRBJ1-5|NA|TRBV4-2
TGTGCCAGCAGCCTTCAAGGGAAAGGGGATCAGCACCAACATTTT
CASSLQGKGDQHQHF